This T cell receptor beta chain was obtained from a study of blood T cells in healthy people across ages. Comments on this clonotype: Its specificity is not known.

The V and J ends lost 8 bases and 0 bases respectively, with 11 bases between them. Germline loops: CDR1 SQVTM, CDR2 ANQGSEA. The CDR3 sequence is 13 residues long. A second PCR, run for roughly 7 to 11 cycles, used a sample-barcoded 5' primer plus a J-beta primer mix. All samples yielded 3 million or more CDR3-containing paired-end reads. TCRdb re-analysed the 5' RACE reads in MiXCR, keeping a single row per CDR3 protein. The sample holds some 1.7 million distinct CDR3 sequences, 28% seen once. Study-level results: As age increased, TCR beta diversity per million T cells fell in a roughly linear fashion. Compared with aged donors, long-lived donors showed fewer expanded clones, suggesting selection.

They isolated at least 6 million PBMCs from each sample. The sequencing sample was made of blood. The chain has TRBV29-1 and TRBJ2-4, with D hard to call. This clonotype originated in a woman aged 25 to 39 in good health. The CDR3 loop is CSYNTVAKNIQYF. CDR3 in DNA: TGCAGCTACAATACGGTAGCCAAAAACATTCAGTACTTC.